The following is a T cell receptor beta chain sequence with its context. Antigen unknown. This could be a read error, since a much larger clone is one nucleotide away. The CDR3 loop spans 12 amino acids. Germline CDR1 reads MNHNS; CDR2 reads SASEGT. The sample originates from a study of glioma-infiltrating T cells. Using RNA template, CDR3s of TCR alpha and beta were amplified with iRepertoire arm-PCR. Input was about 95-400 ng of tissue mRNA or PBMC total RNA. Via MiXCR, TCRdb re-called the multiplex PCR reads, giving one row per CDR3 protein. This sample has tens of thousands of distinct CDR3 sequences; around a quarter occur once, and the top ten carry about 6.6%. General observations from the study: Very few CDR3 sequences were shared between tissue and blood.

The chain uses TRBV6-1 and TRBJ2-2, with D maybe TRBD2 (5 bases). This clonotype was obtained from a human donor with low-grade glioma or glioblastoma, undergoing nonglioma brain surgery, or in good health (not recorded which). Sequencing used glioma tissue, nonneoplastic brain tissue, or PBMCs (not recorded which). CDR3 region: CASSLYTGKLFF. Here the CDR3 DNA reads TGTGCCAGCAGTTTATACACCGGGAAGCTGTTTTTT.